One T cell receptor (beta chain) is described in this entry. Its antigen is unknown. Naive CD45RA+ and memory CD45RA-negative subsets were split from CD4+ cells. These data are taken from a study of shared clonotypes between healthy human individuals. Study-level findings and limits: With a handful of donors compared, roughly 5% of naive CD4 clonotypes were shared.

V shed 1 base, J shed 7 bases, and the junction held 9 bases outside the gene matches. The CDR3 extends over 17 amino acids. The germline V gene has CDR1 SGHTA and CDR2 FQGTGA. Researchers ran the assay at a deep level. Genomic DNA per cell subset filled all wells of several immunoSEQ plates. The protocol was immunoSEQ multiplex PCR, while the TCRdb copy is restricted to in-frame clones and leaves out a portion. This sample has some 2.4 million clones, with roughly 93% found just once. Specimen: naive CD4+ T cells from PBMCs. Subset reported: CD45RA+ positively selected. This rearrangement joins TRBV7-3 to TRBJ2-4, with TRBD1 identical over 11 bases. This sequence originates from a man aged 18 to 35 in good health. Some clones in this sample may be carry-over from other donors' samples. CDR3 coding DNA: TGTGCCAGCAGCTTAAGGGGACCGGGACAGGGGGATAACATTCAGTACTTC. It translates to CASSLRGPGQGDNIQYF.